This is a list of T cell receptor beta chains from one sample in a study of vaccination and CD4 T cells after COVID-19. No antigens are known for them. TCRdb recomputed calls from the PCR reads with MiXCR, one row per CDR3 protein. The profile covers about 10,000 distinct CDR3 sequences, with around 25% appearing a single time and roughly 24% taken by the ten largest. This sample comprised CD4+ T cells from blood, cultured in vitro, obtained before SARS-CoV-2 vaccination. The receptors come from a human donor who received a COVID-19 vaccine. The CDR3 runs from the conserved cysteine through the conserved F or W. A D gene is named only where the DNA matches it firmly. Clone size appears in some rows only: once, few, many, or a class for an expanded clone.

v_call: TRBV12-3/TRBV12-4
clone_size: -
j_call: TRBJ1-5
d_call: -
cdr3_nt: TGTGCCAGCAGCAACGATAGAAGCAATCAGCCCCAGCATTTT
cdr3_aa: CASSNDRSNQPQHF

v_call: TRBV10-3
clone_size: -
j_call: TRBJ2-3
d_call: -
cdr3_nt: TGTGCCATCAGTGCGGGCAGGGCTTCCACAGATACGCAGTATTTT
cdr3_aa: CAISAGRASTDTQYF

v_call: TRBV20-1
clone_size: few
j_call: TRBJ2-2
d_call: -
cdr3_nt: TGCAGTGCGGAGAGGCGAAGCAGGTCCGGGGAGCTGTTTTTT
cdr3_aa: CSAERRSRSGELFF

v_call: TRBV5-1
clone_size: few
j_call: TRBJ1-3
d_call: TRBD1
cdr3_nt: TGCGCCAGCAGCTTGGGACAGGGGGCGGCTGGAAACACCATATATTTT
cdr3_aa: CASSLGQGAAGNTIYF

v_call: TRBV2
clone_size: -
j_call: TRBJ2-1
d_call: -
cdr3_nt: TGTGCCAGCAGTGACAGTAGCTCCTACAATGAGCAGTTCTTC
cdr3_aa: CASSDSSSYNEQFF

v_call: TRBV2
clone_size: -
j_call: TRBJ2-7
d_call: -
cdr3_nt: TGTGCCAGCAGTCCAACTAGCTTCAGCTCCTACGAGCAGTACTTC
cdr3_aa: CASSPTSFSSYEQYF

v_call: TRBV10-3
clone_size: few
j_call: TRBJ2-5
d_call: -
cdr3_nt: TGTGCCATCAGTGAAAGGGTCCAAGAGACCCAGTACTTC
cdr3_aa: CAISERVQETQYF

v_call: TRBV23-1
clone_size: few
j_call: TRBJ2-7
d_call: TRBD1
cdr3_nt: TGCGCCACCACAGGGGGACACGAGCAGTACTTC
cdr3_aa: CATTGGHEQYF

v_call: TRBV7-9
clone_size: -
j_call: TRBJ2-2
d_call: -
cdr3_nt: TGTGCCAGCAGCTTAGCTGGGGGAACCGGGGAGCTGTTTTTT
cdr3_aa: CASSLAGGTGELFF

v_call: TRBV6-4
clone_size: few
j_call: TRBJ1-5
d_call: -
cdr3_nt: TGTGCCAGCAGTCGGGACTACGGACAGCCCCAGCATTTT
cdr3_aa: CASSRDYGQPQHF

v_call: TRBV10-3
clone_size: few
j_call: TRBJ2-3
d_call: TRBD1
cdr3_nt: TGTGCCATCAGGGGAAGGACAGGGGAGGAAGATACGCAGTATTTT
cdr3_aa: CAIRGRTGEEDTQYF

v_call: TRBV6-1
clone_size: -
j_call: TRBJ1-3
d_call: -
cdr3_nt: TGTGCCACCGGGAGGAAGGAGTCCTCTGGAAACACCATATATTTT
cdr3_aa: CATGRKESSGNTIYF

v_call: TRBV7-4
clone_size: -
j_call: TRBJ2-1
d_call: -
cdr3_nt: TGTGCCAGCAGCGCCCGGGACATATGGAATGAGCAGTTCTTC
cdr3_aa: CASSARDIWNEQFF

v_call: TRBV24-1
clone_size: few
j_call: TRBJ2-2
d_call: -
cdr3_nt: TGTGCCACCAGTGATCCGCGGGGCGGGGTCTCGAACACCGGGGAGCTGTTTTTT
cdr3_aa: CATSDPRGGVSNTGELFF

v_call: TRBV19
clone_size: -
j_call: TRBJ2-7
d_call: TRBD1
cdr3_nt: TGTGCCAGTAGTATCTCCGTGGGACAGGGATTCTACGAGCAGTACTTC
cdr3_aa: CASSISVGQGFYEQYF

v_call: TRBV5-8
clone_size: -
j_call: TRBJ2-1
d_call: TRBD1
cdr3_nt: TGTGCCAGCAGCTTGTGGGTTGAGACAGGGGGCAGTGAGCAGTTCTTC
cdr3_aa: CASSLWVETGGSEQFF

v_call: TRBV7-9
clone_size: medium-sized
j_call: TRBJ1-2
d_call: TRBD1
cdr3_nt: TGTGCCAGCAGTATGACAGGGGGCAGTATCGATGGCTACACCTTC
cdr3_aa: CASSMTGGSIDGYTF

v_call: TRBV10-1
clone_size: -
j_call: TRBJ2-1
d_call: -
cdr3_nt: TGCGCCAGCAGTGAAGGGTATACTGAGCAGTTCTTC
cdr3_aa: CASSEGYTEQFF

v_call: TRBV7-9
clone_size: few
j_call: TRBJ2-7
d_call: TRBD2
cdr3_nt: TGTGCCAGCAGCCCTCCGGGACTAGCGGGGAACGAGCAGTACTTC
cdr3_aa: CASSPPGLAGNEQYF

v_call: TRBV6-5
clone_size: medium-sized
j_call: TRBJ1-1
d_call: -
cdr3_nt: TGTGCCAGCAGTTACCGGGGGTCGGCTTTCTTT
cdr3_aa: CASSYRGSAFF

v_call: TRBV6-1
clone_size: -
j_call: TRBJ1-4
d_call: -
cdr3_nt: TGTGCCAGCAGGCGGGTTGTAGGGGAAAAACTGTTTTTT
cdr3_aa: CASRRVVGEKLFF

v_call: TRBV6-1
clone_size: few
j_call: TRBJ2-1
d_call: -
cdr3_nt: TGTGCCAGCAGCCACACCCAAGGGCACAATGAGCAGTTCTTC
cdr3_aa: CASSHTQGHNEQFF

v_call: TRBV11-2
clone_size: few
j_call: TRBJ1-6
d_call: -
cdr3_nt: TGTGCCAGCAGCTCCGTGGGGAGGGGGAATTCACCCCTCCACTTT
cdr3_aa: CASSSVGRGNSPLHF

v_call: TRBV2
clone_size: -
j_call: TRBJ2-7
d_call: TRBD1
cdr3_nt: TGTGCCAGCAGGCCAGACAGGGAGTACTACGAGCAGTACTTC
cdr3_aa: CASRPDREYYEQYF

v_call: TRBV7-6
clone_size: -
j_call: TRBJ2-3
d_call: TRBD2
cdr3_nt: TGTGCCAGCAGCTTAGACCCGGGGGGGGGCACAGATACGCAGTATTTT
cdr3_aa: CASSLDPGGGTDTQYF

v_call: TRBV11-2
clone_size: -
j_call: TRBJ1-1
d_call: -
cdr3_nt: TGTGCCAGCAGCTCCAGGGGTTGGGCGACGAACACTGAAGCTTTCTTT
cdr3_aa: CASSSRGWATNTEAFF

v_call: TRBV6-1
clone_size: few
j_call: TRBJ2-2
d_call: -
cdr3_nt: TGTGCCAGCAAGGGGATGAACACCGGGGAGCTGTTTTTT
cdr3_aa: CASKGMNTGELFF

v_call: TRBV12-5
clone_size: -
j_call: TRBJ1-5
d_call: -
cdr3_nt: TGTGCTAGTGGCCCGTCGGGGACCAGGCCAGGTCCCCAGCATTTT
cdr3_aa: CASGPSGTRPGPQHF

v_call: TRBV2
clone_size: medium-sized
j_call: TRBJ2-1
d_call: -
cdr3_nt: TGTGCCAGCAGCCGCGGGGGCCCCCCCTACAATGAGCAGTTCTTC
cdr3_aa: CASSRGGPPYNEQFF

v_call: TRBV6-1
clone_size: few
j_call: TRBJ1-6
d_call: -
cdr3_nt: TGTGCCAGCAGTGCTGATGACAGGATTAATTCACCCCTCCACTTT
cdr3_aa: CASSADDRINSPLHF

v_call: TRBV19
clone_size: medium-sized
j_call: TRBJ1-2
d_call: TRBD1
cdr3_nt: TGTGCCAGTAGTACCCCGGGACAGGGGCACTATGGCTACACCTTC
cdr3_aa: CASSTPGQGHYGYTF

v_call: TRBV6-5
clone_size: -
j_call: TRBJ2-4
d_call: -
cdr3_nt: TGTGCCAGCAGTTACTCGGGGGGGGCGAGGAGCATTCAGTACTTC
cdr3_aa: CASSYSGGARSIQYF

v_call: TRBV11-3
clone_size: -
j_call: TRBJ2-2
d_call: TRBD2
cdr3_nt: TGTGCCAGCAGCTTGACTAGCGGACCCACCGGGGAGCTGTTTTTT
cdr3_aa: CASSLTSGPTGELFF

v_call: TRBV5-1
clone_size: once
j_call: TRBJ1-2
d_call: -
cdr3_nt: TGCGCCAGCAGCTTGGAGGCAGGGTCCGGCTACACCTTC
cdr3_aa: CASSLEAGSGYTF

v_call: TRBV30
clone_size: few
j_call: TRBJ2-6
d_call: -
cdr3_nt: TGTGCCTCGTACAGGGTTTCTGGTCCTGGGGCCAACGTCCTGACTTTC
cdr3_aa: CASYRVSGPGANVLTF

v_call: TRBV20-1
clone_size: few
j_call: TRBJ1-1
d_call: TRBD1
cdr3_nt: TGCAGTGCCTTGGGACAGGGTGCTGAAGCTTTCTTT
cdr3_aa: CSALGQGAEAFF

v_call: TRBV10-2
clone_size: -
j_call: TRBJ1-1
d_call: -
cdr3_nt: TGCGCCAGCAGTGAACAAGGGAACACTGAAGCTTTCTTT
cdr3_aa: CASSEQGNTEAFF

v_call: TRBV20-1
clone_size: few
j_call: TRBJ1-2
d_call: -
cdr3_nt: TGCAGTGCTAGCGGTGCGGGCAGTAACTATGGCTACACCTTC
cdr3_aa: CSASGAGSNYGYTF